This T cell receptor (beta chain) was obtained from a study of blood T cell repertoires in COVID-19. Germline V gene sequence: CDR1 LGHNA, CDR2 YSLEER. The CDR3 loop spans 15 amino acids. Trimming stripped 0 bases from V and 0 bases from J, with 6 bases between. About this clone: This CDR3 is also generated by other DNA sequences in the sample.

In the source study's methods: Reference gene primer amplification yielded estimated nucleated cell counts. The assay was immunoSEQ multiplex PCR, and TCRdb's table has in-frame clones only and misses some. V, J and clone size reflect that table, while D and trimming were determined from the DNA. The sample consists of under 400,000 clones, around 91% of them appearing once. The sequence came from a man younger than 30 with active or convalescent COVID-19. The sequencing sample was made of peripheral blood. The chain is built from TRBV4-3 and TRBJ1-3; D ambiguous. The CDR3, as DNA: TGCGCCAGCAGCCAAGACACTAGCTCTGGAAACACCATATATTTT. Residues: CASSQDTSSGNTIYF.